The entry below gives a single T cell receptor (beta chain) sequence along with its context. The assay was immunoSEQ multiplex PCR, and TCRdb's table has in-frame clones only and misses some. The sample includes tens of thousands of clones, around 89% of them seen just once. These data originate in a study of blood T cell repertoires in COVID-19. Across the whole study: COVID-19 samples from acute and convalescent phases originated in the United States, Italy and Spain.

The J segment lost 4 bases and the V segment lost 0 bases, leaving 7 bases of the junction unmatched. Per the germline V gene, CDR1 is SGHTA and CDR2 is FQGNSA. The CDR3 loop spans 16 amino acids. Sequenced input: peripheral blood. This sequence was found in a man between 65 and 85 years old with active or convalescent COVID-19. This chain uses TRBV7-2 with TRBJ2-3; 7 bases align to TRBD2. In nucleotides, the CDR3 is TGTGCCAGCAGCTTAGCGAGGGGCGGGAGTGCAGATACGCAGTATTTT. Translation gives CASSLARGGSADTQYF.